This is a list of T cell receptor beta chains from one sample in a study of human CD8 memory T cell subsets. Reprocessing the 5' RACE reads, TCRdb reports a single entry for every CDR3 protein and omits DNA. Recorded for this sample: more than 9,000 distinct CDR3 sequences. The sample was CD8+ stem-like memory T cells (TSCM and TCM) sorted from PBMCs. These receptors were collected from a human donor in good health. Both conserved end residues are part of each CDR3. Some rows mark clone size as missing; the rest say once, few, many or name a class of expanded clone.

>TRBV29-1|TRBJ1-2|.
CSVPHHYGYTF
>TRBV4-3|TRBJ2-7|medium-sized
CASSYGTGAYEQYF
>TRBV18|TRBJ2-7|.
CASSPYRLSETTYEQYF
>TRBV12-3/TRBV12-4|TRBJ1-3|medium-sized
CATSKRTENTIYF
>TRBV6-5|TRBJ1-1|medium-sized
CASSSRGGSTEAFF
>TRBV20-1|TRBJ1-1|.
CSAVDRRGLGTEAFF
>TRBV5-1|TRBJ2-7|.
CASAGSYEQYF
>TRBV25-1|TRBJ1-2|medium-sized
CASSGDYGYTF
>TRBV12-3/TRBV12-4|TRBJ2-3|.
CASSPWQQGSDTDTQYF
>TRBV6-6|TRBJ2-2|.
CAAQGGPNTGELFF
>TRBV6-5|TRBJ2-7|.
CASSYGGGDEQYF
>TRBV25-1|TRBJ1-1|.
CASSEWGSLAEAFF
>TRBV29-1|TRBJ1-2|.
CSVEGKEEGYTF
>TRBV29-1|TRBJ1-1|medium-sized
CSVDGGHEMLNTEAFF
>TRBV30|TRBJ2-1|large
CAWTRTSVLEQFF
>TRBV6-2/TRBV6-3|TRBJ2-3|medium-sized
CASSYVADTQYF
>TRBV6-6|TRBJ2-1|.
CASTVNLGYNEQFF
>TRBV28|TRBJ2-2|.
CASIGTANTGELFF
>TRBV20-1|TRBJ2-1|.
CSARPGLAGSYNEQFF
>TRBV30|TRBJ2-2|.
CAWSDTGAYPTGELFF
>TRBV20-1|TRBJ2-1|medium-sized
CSARGIRALYNEQFF
>TRBV9|TRBJ2-1|.
CASSVEERVQFF
>TRBV2|TRBJ1-5|.
CASSGQGWTQTQPQHF
>TRBV6-6|TRBJ1-4|medium-sized
CATEVTQFGEKLFF
>TRBV6-2/TRBV6-3|TRBJ2-2|.
CASRWTSGNTGELFF